This is a list of T cell receptor beta chains from one sample in a study of OX40 agonist ivuxolimab in advanced cancers. Profiling relied on immunoSEQ multiplex PCR, and the TCRdb table lists in-frame clones only, not all of them. The data show some 68,000 clones, around 86% seen once. Specimen: CD4+ or CD8+ T cells sorted from blood, collected in a trial of the OX40 agonist ivuxolimab. These receptors were taken from an adult with an advanced solid tumor such as melanoma, head and neck, liver or kidney cancer. Both conserved end residues are part of each CDR3. The order of the fields is clone size, J gene, D gene, V gene, CDR3 DNA, CDR3 protein. The D gene is left open where the match is weak. A clone size is listed for some rows: how often the clone was seen (once, few, many), or a class if it is expanded.

abundance: once; j_gene: TRBJ2-7; d_gene: NA; v_gene: TRBV28; CDR3nt: TGTGCCAGCAGTTTAAGTCAATTGACCGCGAGCTCCTACGAGCAGTACTTC; CDR3aa: CASSLSQLTASSYEQYF
abundance: NA; j_gene: TRBJ2-1; d_gene: NA; v_gene: TRBV10-3; CDR3nt: TGTGCCATCAGTGAGTCCGCTGGGGAGCAGTTCTTC; CDR3aa: CAISESAGEQFF
abundance: NA; j_gene: TRBJ2-1; d_gene: TRBD1; v_gene: TRBV5-6; CDR3nt: TGTGCCAGCAGCTTGGGACAGGGATCGATCTCCTACAATGAGCAGTTCTTC; CDR3aa: CASSLGQGSISYNEQFF
abundance: NA; j_gene: TRBJ2-2; d_gene: TRBD2; v_gene: TRBV11-3; CDR3nt: TGTGCCAGCAGCTTCTCCGGACTAGCGGGGTGGTCGGGGGAGCTGTTTTTT; CDR3aa: CASSFSGLAGWSGELFF
abundance: NA; j_gene: TRBJ2-7; d_gene: NA; v_gene: TRBV5-1; CDR3nt: TGCGCCAGCAGCTTGGGCCTCCGGGAGTACGAGCAGTACTTC; CDR3aa: CASSLGLREYEQYF
abundance: once; j_gene: TRBJ2-1; d_gene: NA; v_gene: TRBV7-9; CDR3nt: TGTGCCAGCACCCGAAGCGCTACGGTGAGCAGTGAGCAGTTCTTC; CDR3aa: CASTRSATVSSEQFF
abundance: once; j_gene: TRBJ2-3; d_gene: NA; v_gene: TRBV7-8; CDR3nt: TGTGCCAGCAGCTCCCGTGAGGGGTTCGGAGATACGCAGTATTTT; CDR3aa: CASSSREGFGDTQYF
abundance: NA; j_gene: TRBJ1-6; d_gene: TRBD1; v_gene: TRBV7-9; CDR3nt: TGTGCCAGCAGCTTAGTCGGGACAGGCAATTCACCCCTCCACTTT; CDR3aa: CASSLVGTGNSPLHF
abundance: NA; j_gene: TRBJ1-6; d_gene: TRBD1; v_gene: TRBV11-2; CDR3nt: TGTGCCAGCAGCTTAATGGCGACAGGGGTGTCACCCCTCCACTTT; CDR3aa: CASSLMATGVSPLHF
abundance: NA; j_gene: TRBJ2-3; d_gene: TRBD2; v_gene: TRBV28; CDR3nt: TGTGCCAGCAGTCCATGGACTAGCGGGAAGGGAGGAGATACGCAGTATTTT; CDR3aa: CASSPWTSGKGGDTQYF
abundance: NA; j_gene: TRBJ1-4; d_gene: NA; v_gene: TRBV5-5; CDR3nt: TGTGCCAGCAGCTTGGGAGAAAAACTGTTTTTT; CDR3aa: CASSLGEKLFF
abundance: NA; j_gene: TRBJ2-1; d_gene: NA; v_gene: TRBV11-3; CDR3nt: TGTGCCAGCAGCTTTGGACGGAACAATGAGCAGTTCTTC; CDR3aa: CASSFGRNNEQFF
abundance: NA; j_gene: TRBJ2-3; d_gene: NA; v_gene: TRBV19; CDR3nt: TGTGCCAGTAGCCTAGTGGGGGGCACAGATACGCAGTATTTT; CDR3aa: CASSLVGGTDTQYF
abundance: NA; j_gene: TRBJ2-1; d_gene: NA; v_gene: TRBV2; CDR3nt: TGTGCCAGCATGGAGGGTTTTTACAATGAGCAGTTCTTC; CDR3aa: CASMEGFYNEQFF
abundance: NA; j_gene: TRBJ2-2; d_gene: TRBD2; v_gene: TRBV25-1; CDR3nt: TGTGCCAGCAGTGAGTCCGGGAGGAAGGACACCGGGGAGCTGTTTTTT; CDR3aa: CASSESGRKDTGELFF
abundance: NA; j_gene: TRBJ2-1; d_gene: TRBD2; v_gene: TRBV9; CDR3nt: TGTGCCAGCAGCGTAGGGGGAGCGGGGGGCAATGAGCAGTTCTTC; CDR3aa: CASSVGGAGGNEQFF
abundance: NA; j_gene: TRBJ2-7; d_gene: TRBD1; v_gene: TRBV6-1; CDR3nt: TGTGCCAGCAGTGACCGGCAGGGGGACTCCTACGAGCAGTACTTC; CDR3aa: CASSDRQGDSYEQYF
abundance: few; j_gene: TRBJ2-5; d_gene: NA; v_gene: TRBV7-3; CDR3nt: TGTGCCAGCAGCCCTACGACCTGGGGGGAGAAAGAGACCCAGTACTTC; CDR3aa: CASSPTTWGEKETQYF
abundance: NA; j_gene: TRBJ1-2; d_gene: TRBD1; v_gene: TRBV5-1; CDR3nt: TGCGCCAGCAGCTCAGACAGGGGGCTAGCTAACTATGGCTACACCTTC; CDR3aa: CASSSDRGLANYGYTF
abundance: NA; j_gene: TRBJ2-3; d_gene: NA; v_gene: TRBV9; CDR3nt: TGTGCCAGCAGCGTTAGCGGTACGACAGATACGCAGTATTTT; CDR3aa: CASSVSGTTDTQYF
abundance: NA; j_gene: TRBJ1-3; d_gene: NA; v_gene: TRBV5-1; CDR3nt: TGCGCCAGCAGCTTTGGATCTGGAAACACCATATATTTT; CDR3aa: CASSFGSGNTIYF
abundance: NA; j_gene: TRBJ1-2; d_gene: NA; v_gene: TRBV7-2; CDR3nt: TGTGCCAGCACCTCCCGGGACGGCTTCTATGGCTACACCTTC; CDR3aa: CASTSRDGFYGYTF
abundance: NA; j_gene: TRBJ2-3; d_gene: NA; v_gene: TRBV27; CDR3nt: TGTGCCAGCAGTTTATCGATTACGGTCGGAACAGATACGCAGTATTTT; CDR3aa: CASSLSITVGTDTQYF
abundance: NA; j_gene: TRBJ2-5; d_gene: NA; v_gene: TRBV6-6; CDR3nt: TGTGCCAGCAGCTCTGAGTATGGGGGGCTCAAAGAGACCCAGTACTTC; CDR3aa: CASSSEYGGLKETQYF
abundance: NA; j_gene: TRBJ2-5; d_gene: NA; v_gene: TRBV6-1; CDR3nt: TGTGCCAGCAGTGATGGGAGAGACCGATACCAAGAGACCCAGTACTTC; CDR3aa: CASSDGRDRYQETQYF
abundance: NA; j_gene: TRBJ1-1; d_gene: TRBD1; v_gene: TRBV30; CDR3nt: TGTGCCTGGAGTCGTGCCCCCGGGACAGGTAACACTGAAGCTTTCTTT; CDR3aa: CAWSRAPGTGNTEAFF
abundance: NA; j_gene: TRBJ2-7; d_gene: NA; v_gene: TRBV28; CDR3nt: TGTGCCAGCACAGATACACTTAAGAAGCAGTACTTC; CDR3aa: CASTDTLKKQYF
abundance: NA; j_gene: TRBJ2-3; d_gene: NA; v_gene: TRBV30; CDR3nt: TGTGCCTGGACATCCTCTAGCACAGATACGCAGTATTTT; CDR3aa: CAWTSSSTDTQYF
abundance: NA; j_gene: TRBJ2-7; d_gene: NA; v_gene: TRBV6-1; CDR3nt: TGTGCCAGCAGTGAACGTGCAGGGTGGTACGAGCAGTACTTC; CDR3aa: CASSERAGWYEQYF
abundance: NA; j_gene: TRBJ2-3; d_gene: TRBD2; v_gene: TRBV28; CDR3nt: TGTGCCAGCAGTTTGGCGGCGGGAGGACGCACAGATACGCAGTATTTT; CDR3aa: CASSLAAGGRTDTQYF
abundance: NA; j_gene: TRBJ2-5; d_gene: TRBD1; v_gene: TRBV18; CDR3nt: TGTGCCAGCTCTCAGATCGCCGGGACAGGGCAAGAGACCCAGTACTTC; CDR3aa: CASSQIAGTGQETQYF
abundance: NA; j_gene: TRBJ2-5; d_gene: TRBD2; v_gene: TRBV9; CDR3nt: TGTGCCAGCAGCGTAGGCGCGGGGGGTACCAACCAAGAGACCCAGTACTTC; CDR3aa: CASSVGAGGTNQETQYF
abundance: NA; j_gene: TRBJ1-5; d_gene: NA; v_gene: TRBV4-2; CDR3nt: TGTGCCAGCAGCCACGGGTCCCTACAGGATCAGCCCCAGCATTTT; CDR3aa: CASSHGSLQDQPQHF
abundance: once; j_gene: TRBJ2-2; d_gene: NA; v_gene: TRBV5-6; CDR3nt: TGTGCCAGCAGCAGGAGAGGCACCGGGGAGCTGTTTTTT; CDR3aa: CASSRRGTGELFF
abundance: NA; j_gene: TRBJ1-1; d_gene: NA; v_gene: TRBV28; CDR3nt: TGTGCCAGCAGTTTACTTGGGGGCGCAGGGAACACTGAAGCTTTCTTT; CDR3aa: CASSLLGGAGNTEAFF
abundance: NA; j_gene: TRBJ1-1; d_gene: NA; v_gene: TRBV28; CDR3nt: TGTGCCAGCAGTTTTTTTCTCGGGGGCACTGAAGCTTTCTTT; CDR3aa: CASSFFLGGTEAFF
abundance: NA; j_gene: TRBJ1-3; d_gene: TRBD1; v_gene: TRBV5-1; CDR3nt: TGCGCCAGCAGCCCCGGGACAGGGAACCAAGGTCGAAACACCATATATTTT; CDR3aa: CASSPGTGNQGRNTIYF
abundance: once; j_gene: TRBJ2-6; d_gene: NA; v_gene: TRBV5-1; CDR3nt: TGCGCCAGCAGCGCGGACTTTAGCTCTGGGGCCAACGTCCTGACTTTC; CDR3aa: CASSADFSSGANVLTF
abundance: NA; j_gene: TRBJ1-5; d_gene: NA; v_gene: TRBV18; CDR3nt: TGTGCCAGCTCGCCCTTCGTTGATCCGAATCAGCCCCAGCATTTT; CDR3aa: CASSPFVDPNQPQHF
abundance: NA; j_gene: TRBJ2-2; d_gene: TRBD1; v_gene: TRBV7-8; CDR3nt: TGTGCCAGCAGCTTAGGGGGGACAGGGACCGGGGAGCTGTTTTTT; CDR3aa: CASSLGGTGTGELFF
abundance: NA; j_gene: TRBJ2-7; d_gene: TRBD2; v_gene: TRBV7-2; CDR3nt: TGTGCCAGCAGCTTAGCGGGGTCTAGCGGGGGAACCTACGAGCAGTACTTC; CDR3aa: CASSLAGSSGGTYEQYF
abundance: NA; j_gene: TRBJ2-1; d_gene: TRBD2; v_gene: TRBV2; CDR3nt: TGTGCCAGCAGTGTGACTAGCGGGAGCTACAATGAGCAGTTCTTC; CDR3aa: CASSVTSGSYNEQFF
abundance: NA; j_gene: TRBJ2-3; d_gene: TRBD1; v_gene: TRBV28; CDR3nt: TGTGCCAGCAGTTTGGACAGGACAGATACGCAGTATTTT; CDR3aa: CASSLDRTDTQYF
abundance: NA; j_gene: TRBJ2-7; d_gene: NA; v_gene: TRBV19; CDR3nt: TGTACCAGTAGTGTCCGGGACGCCGTCTACGAGCAGTACTTC; CDR3aa: CTSSVRDAVYEQYF
abundance: NA; j_gene: TRBJ1-2; d_gene: NA; v_gene: TRBV30; CDR3nt: TGTGCCTGGAATGGAATTACAGCTAACTATGGCTACACCTTC; CDR3aa: CAWNGITANYGYTF
abundance: NA; j_gene: TRBJ1-2; d_gene: NA; v_gene: TRBV19; CDR3nt: TGTGCCAGTAGTGCATACTTCCGCGCTAACTATGGCTACACCTTC; CDR3aa: CASSAYFRANYGYTF
abundance: NA; j_gene: TRBJ2-1; d_gene: TRBD1; v_gene: TRBV19; CDR3nt: TGTGCCAGTGCACAGGGGTACAATGAGCAGTTCTTC; CDR3aa: CASAQGYNEQFF
abundance: NA; j_gene: TRBJ2-3; d_gene: NA; v_gene: TRBV5-4; CDR3nt: TGTGCCAGCAGCCCCCCAACGCCAGATACGCAGTATTTT; CDR3aa: CASSPPTPDTQYF
abundance: NA; j_gene: TRBJ2-1; d_gene: TRBD2; v_gene: TRBV7-2; CDR3nt: TGTGCCAGCAGCTTAGGGCCTAGCGGAGTGTACAATGAGCAGTTCTTC; CDR3aa: CASSLGPSGVYNEQFF
abundance: NA; j_gene: TRBJ1-1; d_gene: TRBD1; v_gene: TRBV19; CDR3nt: TGTGCCAGTAGTATAGACCAATTCGGGACAGGCCGCACTGAAGCTTTCTTT; CDR3aa: CASSIDQFGTGRTEAFF
abundance: NA; j_gene: TRBJ2-7; d_gene: NA; v_gene: TRBV4-3; CDR3nt: TGCGCCAGCAGCCAGGAGCAGGGGCTCACCTACGAGCAGTACTTC; CDR3aa: CASSQEQGLTYEQYF
abundance: NA; j_gene: TRBJ1-6; d_gene: NA; v_gene: TRBV27; CDR3nt: TGTGCCAGCAGTTTTGGGACGTCTACTTCACCCCTCCACTTT; CDR3aa: CASSFGTSTSPLHF
abundance: NA; j_gene: TRBJ2-3; d_gene: NA; v_gene: TRBV19; CDR3nt: TGTGCCAGTAGTATATGGAGTAGGGACACAGATACGCAGTATTTT; CDR3aa: CASSIWSRDTDTQYF
abundance: few; j_gene: TRBJ2-7; d_gene: NA; v_gene: TRBV10-3; CDR3nt: TGTGCCATCAGTGAGAAAAGGGGAGTCAACGAGCAGTACTTC; CDR3aa: CAISEKRGVNEQYF
abundance: NA; j_gene: TRBJ2-3; d_gene: NA; v_gene: TRBV27; CDR3nt: TGTGCCAGCAGTTTTAGCACAGATACGCAGTATTTT; CDR3aa: CASSFSTDTQYF